The 24 T cell receptor delta chains below were found in one sample sequenced in a study of gamma-delta T cells after stem cell transplantation. TCRdb reanalysed the RT-PCR reads via CATT. This sample carries over a thousand delta-chain clones, over 2% of them seen once, and the ten largest clones take about half. The sample was gamma-delta T cells. The source of these receptors is a human donor. It is not recorded whose cells these are; they may come from a transplant donor.

A note on this clone: It differs at one base from a far larger clone, so likely a read error. The sample contains more than one DNA sequence encoding this CDR3. V is TRDV2 and J is TRDJ1; possibly TRDD3 for D (6 bases). Germline V gene data show CDR1 as GEAIGNYY and CDR2 as EKD. The CDR3 is 16 amino acids. This CDR3 reads CACDLVGRRGNDKLIF. The CDR3 nucleotides are TGCGCCTGTGACCTCGTGGGTAGGCGGGGGAACGATAAACTCATCTTT.

This clone was observed a few times. Since a far larger clone is one base different, this is likely a read error. The rearrangement joins TRDV1 to TRDJ1; D perhaps matches TRDD3 (5 bases). The V and J ends lost 2 bases and 0 bases respectively, with 31 bases between them. The CDR3 spans 22 residues. Germline CDR1 reads TSWWSYY; CDR2 reads QGS. The DNA for the CDR3 is TGTGCTCTTGGGGAAGGTCAAACCAAGGCGGCGGGGGGGCTTTCGTACACCGATAAACTCATCTTT. Translating it yields CALGEGQTKAAGGLSYTDKLIF.

The CDR3 DNA is TGTGCCTGTGACAACCGTGGCTTGGGGGATACGCGAGGGACCGATAAACTCATCTTT. Its protein product is CACDNRGLGDTRGTDKLIF. V is TRDV2 and J is TRDJ1, with 11 bases matching TRDD3. With V trimmed by 2 bases and J by 2 bases, 15 bases remained unmatched. From germline, CDR1 is GEAIGNYY and CDR2 EKD. CDR3 length: 19 amino acids.

Concerning this clone itself: A read error likely explains this, since a far larger clone differs by one base. This chain connects TRDV2 to TRDJ1; 8 bases are a match to TRDD3. Germline V lookup: CDR1 GEAIGNYY, CDR2 EKD. Trimming removed 3 bases from V and 0 bases from J; junction bases left unmatched: 11. CDR3 length equals 17 residues. The CDR3 DNA reads TGTGCCTGTGACGGGGTGGGGGATCAGAAGTACACCGATAAACTCATCTTT. Protein sequence: CACDGVGDQKYTDKLIF.

The sample holds a few counts of this clone. A much larger clone differs by one base, so this may be a read error. Other DNA sequences in the same sample also yield this CDR3. The chain carries TRDV2 and TRDJ1; D unclear. V was shortened by 4 bases and J by 1 base, with 12 bases between the two germline ends. This CDR3 has 14 residues. Germline values: CDR1 GEAIGNYY, CDR2 EKD. CDR3 sequence reads: CACDRVGPTDKLIF. The CDR3 DNA reads TGTGCCTGTGATCGAGTAGGCCCCACCGATAAACTCATCTTT.

Comment on this clone: A single base separates this from a much larger clone, so it may be a read error. This sample includes further DNA sequences coding for the same CDR3. The chain has TRDV2 and TRDJ1, with 9 bases that match TRDD3. CDR1 is GEAIGNYY, CDR2 EKD, per germline. The CDR3 is made up of 18 amino acids. The CDR3 DNA sequence: TGTGCCTGCGACACCGCGGAGACTGGGGGAGCGTACACCGATAAACTCATCTTT. It encodes CACDTAETGGAYTDKLIF.

In this sample, this clone turned up a few times. Translating this DNA gives a protein that differs at residue 12 from the TCRdb one, which belongs to a much larger clone; a read error is likely, and the protein shown is this translation. J is TRDJ1 and V is TRDV2; 10 bases map to TRDD3. Germline CDR1 GEAIGNYY, CDR2 EKD. The CDR3 loop spans 17 amino acids. V was clipped by 3 bases and J by 3 bases; unmatched bases: 12. CDR3 region: CACDVLGDRRYADKLIF. CDR3 nucleotides: TGTGCCTGTGACGTACTGGGGGATCGGCGATACGCCGATAAACTCATCTTT.

With respect to this clone: The TCRdb record carries a much larger clone's protein, which differs from this DNA's translation at residue 3; a read error is the likely cause, and the protein listed here is the DNA translation. The chain links TRDV2 to TRDJ1; TRDD3 agrees at 8 bases. Germline V gene lookup returns CDR1 GEAIGNYY and CDR2 EKD. There are 16 residues in the CDR3. The CDR3 nucleotides are TGTGCCCGTGACGCTATGGGGGATTTTGGGTCAGATAAACTCATCTTT. Translating gives CARDAMGDFGSDKLIF.

This clone is categorized as medium-sized. This likely traces to a read error, being one base from a far larger clone. The sample has other DNA sequences that encode this CDR3 too. The rearrangement links TRDV2 to TRDJ1; the match to TRDD3 covers 7 bases. Trimming removed 0 bases from V and 5 bases from J; junction bases left unmatched: 5. CDR1 and CDR2 (germline): GEAIGNYY, EKD. The CDR3 consists of 14 residues. CDR3 sequence: CACDTLGVDDKLIF. The CDR3 DNA reads TGTGCCTGTGACACCCTGGGGGTTGATGATAAACTCATCTTT.

In the case of this clone: The protein that TCRdb holds for this DNA derives from a much larger clone and differs from the translated DNA at residue 4, which likely indicates a read error; the protein shown here is translated from the DNA. J is TRDJ1 and V is TRDV2; 9 nucleotides align to TRDD3. CDR1 and CDR2 from the germline V gene are GEAIGNYY and EKD. This CDR3 spans 17 amino acids. For the CDR3, the DNA is TGTGCCTGTGTCACCCTACTTGGGGATACGGGCGGCGATAAACTCATCTTT. The encoded protein is CACVTLLGDTGGDKLIF.

Notes on this clone: A far larger clone is off by one base, so a read error is likely. Additional DNA sequences in this sample encode the identical CDR3. The chain couples TRDV2 to TRDJ1, with 10 bases lining up with TRDD3. This CDR3 has 18 amino acids. J gave up 0 bases and V 4 bases, and 13 bases lay outside the gene matches. The germline CDR1 and CDR2 sequences are GEAIGNYY and EKD. CDR3 in amino acids: CACDPVRMGDTYTDKLIF. The CDR3 nucleotides are TGTGCCTGTGATCCGGTTAGAATGGGGGATACATACACCGATAAACTCATCTTT.

In this sample, this clone is medium-sized (0.01 to 0.1%). One base separates it from a far larger clone, so it is likely a read error. This chain connects TRDV2 to TRDJ1, with D possibly matching TRDD3 (6 bases). Trimming stripped 3 bases from V and 4 bases from J, with 20 bases between. The CDR3 has 16 amino acids. Germline V gene lookup returns CDR1 GEAIGNYY and CDR2 EKD. The CDR3 here is CACDPVGRRGNDKLIF. CDR3 nucleotides: TGTGCCTGTGACCCCGTGGGTAGGCGGGGGAACGATAAACTCATCTTT.

A few counts support this clone. TCRdb records a much larger clone's protein for this DNA, with a difference at residue 8 that likely arises from a read error; the protein given is the translation of the DNA. The chain combines TRDV2 with TRDJ1; D unclear. The CDR3 loop spans 15 amino acids. The V end lost 1 base, the J end lost 2 bases, and 13 bases lay between the germline ends. Germline assignment: CDR1 GEAIGNYY and CDR2 EKD. CDR3: CACDTITRHTDKLIF. DNA of the CDR3: TGTGCCTGTGACACGATTACCCGGCATACCGATAAACTCATCTTT.

Turning to this clone: Given a far larger clone just one base away, this is likely a sequencing read error. In the same sample, other DNA sequences code for this CDR3. The chain uses TRDV2 and TRDJ1; the D gene is possibly TRDD3 (5 bases). The germline V gene has CDR1 GEAIGNYY and CDR2 EKD. The CDR3 consists of 16 residues. CDR3 nucleotides: TGTGCCTGTGACACTTTGGACGGGGGTCCGACCGATAAGCTCATCTTT. Amino acid sequence: CACDTLDGGPTDKLIF.

A few counts support this clone. This sequence is one base from a far larger clone and is likely a read error. The V call is TRDV2, the J call TRDJ1, with TRDD3 matching 8 bases. CDR1 is GEAIGNYY, CDR2 EKD, per germline. The CDR3 contains 21 residues. The CDR3 protein is CACGTGFRSTGGRQYTDKLIF. CDR3 nucleotides: TGTGCCTGTGGCACCGGATTCCGGAGTACTGGGGGCCGACAGTACACCGATAAACTCATCTTT.

In regard to this clone: A far larger clone is off by one base, so a read error is likely. Other DNA sequences of this sample code for an identical CDR3. The rearrangement joins TRDV2 to TRDJ1, with 13 bases matching TRDD3. CDR3 size: 18 residues. The ends lost 7 bases at V and 2 bases at J; junction bases unmatched: 15. CDR1 GEAIGNYY and CDR2 EKD come from the germline V gene. The CDR3 nucleotides are TGTGCCTGCGACGCCCTACTGGGGGATACGCGAGGGACCGATAAACTCATCTTT. Protein: CACDALLGDTRGTDKLIF.

Comments on this clone: For this DNA, TCRdb reports the protein of a much larger clone, which diverges at residue 5, most likely from a read error; the protein presented here is translated directly from the DNA. This CDR3 is CACDAVRGIQGSKTDKLIF. In DNA, the CDR3 is TGTGCCTGTGACGCCGTCCGGGGGATACAGGGAAGTAAGACCGATAAACTCATCTTT. This sequence joins TRDV2 and TRDJ1; TRDD3 matches 9 bases. The germline CDR1 and CDR2 sequences are GEAIGNYY and EKD. CDR3 length: 19 residues. V trimming: 3 bases; J trimming: 2 bases; junction bases outside the gene matches: 18.

This clone appeared a few times. The same CDR3 can be traced to other DNA sequences in this sample. The J gene is TRDJ1, the V gene TRDV2; 8 bases map to TRDD3. This CDR3 is 17 amino acids long. Losses at the gene ends were 0 bases for V and 5 bases for J; bases not matched to a gene: 13. CDR1 and CDR2 (germline): GEAIGNYY, EKD. The CDR3 region is CACDTIGGSPYGDKLIF. CDR3 DNA: TGTGCCTGTGACACCATTGGGGGATCCCCGTATGGTGATAAACTCATCTTT.

This clone was seen a few times. The protein TCRdb gives is from a much larger clone and does not agree with this DNA's translation at residue 5, likely a read error; the protein shown here comes from the DNA. This chain uses TRDV2 with TRDJ1; 10 bases are a match to TRDD3. The trim removed 3 bases at V and 2 bases at J, leaving 14 bases unmatched. Germline V gives CDR1 GEAIGNYY, CDR2 EKD. This CDR3 has 18 residues. CDR3 in amino acids: CACDALTGGFSVTDKLIF. Written as DNA, the CDR3 is TGTGCCTGTGACGCCCTTACTGGGGGATTCTCGGTTACCGATAAACTCATCTTT.

This chain connects TRDV2 to TRDJ1; 7 nucleotides match TRDD3. The V segment lost 0 bases and the J segment 2 bases; nucleotides outside the gene matches: 14. This CDR3 is 18 amino acids long. CDR1 is GEAIGNYY and CDR2 is EKD in the germline V gene. CDR3: CACDTLTMREGDTDKLIF. The CDR3 DNA is TGTGCCTGTGACACCCTTACTATGCGTGAGGGGGATACCGATAAACTCATCTTT.

Concerning this clone: With a far larger clone one base away, a read error is the likely cause. Other nucleotide sequences in the sample specify the same CDR3. The chain carries TRDV2 and TRDJ3, with D perhaps matching TRDD3 (6 bases). Germline-derived CDR1 and CDR2 are GEAIGNYY and EKD. The length of the CDR3 is 22 residues. V dropped 0 bases and J dropped 0 bases, with 23 bases sitting between them. The CDR3 DNA reads TGTGCCTGTGACACCGGAGGACTGGGAGATACGGGTGGCTCCTGGGACACCCGACAGATGTTTTTC. As protein: CACDTGGLGDTGGSWDTRQMFF.

Comment on this clone: Since a much larger clone is just one base distant, this may be a read error. The same CDR3 can be traced to other DNA sequences in this sample. The CDR3 bases are TGTGCCTGCGACACCCTTACGGGCCTCACCGATAAACTCATCTTT. The encoded protein is CACDTLTGLTDKLIF. The chain recombines TRDV2 with TRDJ1; D uncertain. The CDR3 sequence is 15 residues long. Germline V CDR1 and CDR2: GEAIGNYY, EKD.

Comments on this clone: This could be a read error, since a much larger clone is one nucleotide away. This specimen includes other DNA sequences encoding the same CDR3. This sequence joins TRDV2 and TRDJ1; 8 bases agree with TRDD3. The CDR3 sequence is 18 residues long. Looked up from germline, CDR1 is GEAIGNYY and CDR2 is EKD. The CDR3 DNA follows: TGTGCCTGCGACACTGTTTCGGGGGATATCCTGTACACCGATAAACTCATCTTT. This translates into CACDTVSGDILYTDKLIF.

This clone was detected only a few times. A read error likely explains why the TCRdb protein, taken from a much larger clone, differs from this DNA's translation at residue 4; the protein shown is translated from the DNA. This chain connects TRDV2 to TRDJ1, with 7 bases that match TRDD3. The germline V gene has CDR1 GEAIGNYY and CDR2 EKD. The CDR3 is 16 residues long. The ends lost 5 bases at V and 0 bases at J; junction bases unmatched: 11. In DNA form, the CDR3 reads TGTGCCTGTGGCTCTCTTGGGGGACGAAACACCGATAAACTCATCTTT. Translation gives CACGSLGGRNTDKLIF.